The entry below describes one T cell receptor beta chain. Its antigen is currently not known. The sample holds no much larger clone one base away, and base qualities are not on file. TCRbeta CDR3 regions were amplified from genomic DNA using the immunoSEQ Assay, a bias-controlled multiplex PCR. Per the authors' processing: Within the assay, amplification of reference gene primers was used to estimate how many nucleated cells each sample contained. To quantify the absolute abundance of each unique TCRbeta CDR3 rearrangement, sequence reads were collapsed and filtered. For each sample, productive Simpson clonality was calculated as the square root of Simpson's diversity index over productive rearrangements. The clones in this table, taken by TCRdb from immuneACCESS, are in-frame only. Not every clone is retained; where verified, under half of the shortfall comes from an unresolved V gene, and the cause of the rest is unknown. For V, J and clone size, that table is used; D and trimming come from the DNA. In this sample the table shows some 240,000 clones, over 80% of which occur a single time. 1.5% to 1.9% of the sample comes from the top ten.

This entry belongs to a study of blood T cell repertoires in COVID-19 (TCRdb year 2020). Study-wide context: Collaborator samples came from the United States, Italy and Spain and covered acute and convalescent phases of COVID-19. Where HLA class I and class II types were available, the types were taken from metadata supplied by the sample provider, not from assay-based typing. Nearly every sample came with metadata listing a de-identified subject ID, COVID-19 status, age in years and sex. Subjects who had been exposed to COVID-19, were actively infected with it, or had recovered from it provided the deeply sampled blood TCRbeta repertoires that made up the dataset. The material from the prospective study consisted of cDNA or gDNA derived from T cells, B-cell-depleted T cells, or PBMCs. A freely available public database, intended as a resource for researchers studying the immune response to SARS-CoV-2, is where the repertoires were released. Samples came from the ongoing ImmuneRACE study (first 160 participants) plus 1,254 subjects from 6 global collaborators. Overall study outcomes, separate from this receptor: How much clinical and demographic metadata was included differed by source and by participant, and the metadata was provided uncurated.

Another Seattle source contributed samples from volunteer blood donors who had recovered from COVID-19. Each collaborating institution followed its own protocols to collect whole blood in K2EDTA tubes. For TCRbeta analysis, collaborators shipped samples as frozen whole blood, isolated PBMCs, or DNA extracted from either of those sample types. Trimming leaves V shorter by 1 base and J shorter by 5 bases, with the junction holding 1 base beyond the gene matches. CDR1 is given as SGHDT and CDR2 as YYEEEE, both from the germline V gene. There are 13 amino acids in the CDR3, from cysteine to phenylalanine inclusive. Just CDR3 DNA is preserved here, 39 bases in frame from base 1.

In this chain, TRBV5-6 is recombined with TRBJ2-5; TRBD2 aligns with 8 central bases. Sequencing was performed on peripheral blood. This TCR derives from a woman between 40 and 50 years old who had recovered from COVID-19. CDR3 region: CASSLREGETQYF. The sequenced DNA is TGTGCCAGCAGCTTGCGGGAGGGGGAGACCCAGTACTTC. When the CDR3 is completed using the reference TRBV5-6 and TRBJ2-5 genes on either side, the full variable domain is DAGVTQSPTHLIKTRGQQVTLRCSPKSGHDTVSWYQQALGQGPQFIFQYYEEEERQRGNFPDRFSGHQFPNYSSELNVNALLLGDSALYLCASSLREGETQYFGPGTRLLVL.